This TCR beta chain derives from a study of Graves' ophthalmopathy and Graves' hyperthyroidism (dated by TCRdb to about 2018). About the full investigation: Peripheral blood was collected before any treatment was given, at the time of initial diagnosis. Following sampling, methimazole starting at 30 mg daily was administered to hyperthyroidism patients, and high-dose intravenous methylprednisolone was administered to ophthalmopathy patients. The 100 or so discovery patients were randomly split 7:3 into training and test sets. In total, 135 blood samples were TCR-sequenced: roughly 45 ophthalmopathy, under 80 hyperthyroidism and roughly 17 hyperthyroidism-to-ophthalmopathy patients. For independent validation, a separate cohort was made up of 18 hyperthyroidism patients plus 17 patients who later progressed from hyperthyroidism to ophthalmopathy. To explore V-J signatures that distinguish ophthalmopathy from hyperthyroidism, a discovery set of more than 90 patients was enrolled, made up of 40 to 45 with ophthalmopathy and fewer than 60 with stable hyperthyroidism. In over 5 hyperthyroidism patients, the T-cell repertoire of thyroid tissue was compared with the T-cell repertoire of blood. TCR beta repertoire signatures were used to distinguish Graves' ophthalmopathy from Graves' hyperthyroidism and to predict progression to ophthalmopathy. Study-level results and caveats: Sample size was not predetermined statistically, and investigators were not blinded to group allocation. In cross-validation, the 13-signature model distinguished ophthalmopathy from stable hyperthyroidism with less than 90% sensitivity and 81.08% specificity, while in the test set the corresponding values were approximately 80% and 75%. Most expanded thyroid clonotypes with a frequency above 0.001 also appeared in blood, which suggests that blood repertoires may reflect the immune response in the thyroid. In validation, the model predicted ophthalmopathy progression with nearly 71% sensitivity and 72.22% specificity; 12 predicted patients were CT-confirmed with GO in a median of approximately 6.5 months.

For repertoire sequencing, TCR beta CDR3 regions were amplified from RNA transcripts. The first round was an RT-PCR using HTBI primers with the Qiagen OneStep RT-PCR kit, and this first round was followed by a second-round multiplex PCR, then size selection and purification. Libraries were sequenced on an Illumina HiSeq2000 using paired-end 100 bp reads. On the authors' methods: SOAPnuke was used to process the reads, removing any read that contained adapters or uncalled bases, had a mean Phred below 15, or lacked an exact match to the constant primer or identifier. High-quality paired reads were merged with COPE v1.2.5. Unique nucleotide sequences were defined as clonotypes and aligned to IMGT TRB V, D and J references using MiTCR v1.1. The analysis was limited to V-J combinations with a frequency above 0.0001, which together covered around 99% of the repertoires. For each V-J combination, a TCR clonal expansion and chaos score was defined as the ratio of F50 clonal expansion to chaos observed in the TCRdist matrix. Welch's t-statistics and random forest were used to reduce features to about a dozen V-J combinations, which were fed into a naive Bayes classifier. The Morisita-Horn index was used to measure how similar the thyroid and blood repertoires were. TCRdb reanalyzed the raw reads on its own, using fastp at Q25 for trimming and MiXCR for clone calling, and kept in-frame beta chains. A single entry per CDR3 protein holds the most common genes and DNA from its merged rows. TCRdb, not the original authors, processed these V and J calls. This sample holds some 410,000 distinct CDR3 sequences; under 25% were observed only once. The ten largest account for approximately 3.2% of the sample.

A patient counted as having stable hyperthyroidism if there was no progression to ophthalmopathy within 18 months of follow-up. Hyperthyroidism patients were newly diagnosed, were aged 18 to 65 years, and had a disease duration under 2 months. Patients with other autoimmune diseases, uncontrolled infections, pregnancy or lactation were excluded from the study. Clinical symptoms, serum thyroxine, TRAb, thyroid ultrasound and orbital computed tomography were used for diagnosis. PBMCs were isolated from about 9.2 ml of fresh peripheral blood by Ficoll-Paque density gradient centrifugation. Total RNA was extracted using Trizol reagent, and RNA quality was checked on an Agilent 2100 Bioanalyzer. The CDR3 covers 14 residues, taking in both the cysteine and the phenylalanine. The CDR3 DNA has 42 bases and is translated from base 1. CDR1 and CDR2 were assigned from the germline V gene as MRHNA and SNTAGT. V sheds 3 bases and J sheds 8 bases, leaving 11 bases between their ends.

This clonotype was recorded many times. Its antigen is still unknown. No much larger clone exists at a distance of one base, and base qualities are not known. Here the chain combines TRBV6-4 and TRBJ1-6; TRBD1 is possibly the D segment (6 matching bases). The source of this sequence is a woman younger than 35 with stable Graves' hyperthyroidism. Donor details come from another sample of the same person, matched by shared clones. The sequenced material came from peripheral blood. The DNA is TGTGCCAGCAGTGAACAGGGTGAATATTCACCCCTCCACTTT. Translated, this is CASSEQGEYSPLHF.